Reported below is one TCR beta chain. The source of the sample is a study of blood T cell repertoires in COVID-19. As for the study in general: Samples taken during acute and convalescent COVID-19 were collected in the United States, Italy and Spain. T cells, B-cell-depleted T cells, or PBMCs supplied cDNA or gDNA.

Per the germline V gene, CDR1 is LNHNV and CDR2 is YYDKDF (reference sequence). The V gene end was trimmed by 0 bases and the J gene end by 0 bases; junction bases not matched to a gene: 5. The CDR3 is made up of 17 amino acids. Generated by immunoSEQ multiplex PCR, the TCRdb table keeps only in-frame clones and is missing some. The data show around 160,000 clones, around 89% seen once. The genes are TRBV15 and TRBJ2-1, with 7 bases identical to TRBD2. This TCR was recovered from a man aged 18-30 years with COVID-19, enrolled during active disease. Material for sequencing was peripheral blood. CDR3 sequence reads: CATSREASGTSYNEQFF. CDR3 in DNA: TGTGCCACCAGCAGAGAGGCGAGCGGGACCTCCTACAATGAGCAGTTCTTC.